The 2 T cell receptor beta chains reported below all come from one sample, sequenced in a study of a mutant IDH1 vaccine in newly diagnosed glioma (dated by TCRdb to 2020 to 2022). The method behind the library was the immunoSEQ multiplex PCR assay. TCRdb retrieved this table from immuneACCESS and kept in-frame rearrangements only. Not all clones are present; in checked studies, unresolved V genes account for under half, and no reason is known for the remainder. In this sample the table shows about 50,000 clones, less than 85% of which occur a single time. The top ten clonotypes cover approximately 4.3% of the sample. These receptors lack a known antigen. The intended sense of this specimen's time point label: week 47, end of study. Each vaccine dose, consisting of 300 ug of a 20-mer mutant IDH1 peptide in Montanide, was administered subcutaneously with topical imiquimod. This specimen consisted of PBMCs, obtained from a glioma patient whose treatment included an IDH1 peptide vaccine. These receptor sequences come from a woman aged 25 to 39 with glioma. Some clones in this sample may be carry-over from other donors' samples.

The chain has TRBV5-6 and TRBJ1-2; D remains unclear. The CDR3 covers 12 residues. V lost 4 bases and J 1 base, leaving 5 bases between the germline ends. CDR1 SGHDT and CDR2 YYEEEE come from the germline V gene. The CDR3 sequence: CASSQNNYGYTF. The DNA of the CDR3 is TGTGCCAGCAGCCAGAATAACTATGGCTACACCTTC.

The V and J genes are TRBV4-1 and TRBJ2-2; TRBD1 might be the D (5 bases). CDR1 MGHRA and CDR2 YSYEKL come from the germline V gene. This CDR3 contains 16 residues. Trimming removed 1 base at V and 1 base at J, with 10 bases between. CDR3 in amino acids: CASSQVYRRNTGELFF. CDR3 sequence (DNA): TGCGCCAGCAGCCAAGTCTACAGGAGGAACACCGGGGAGCTGTTTTTT.